Sequencing of this TCR beta chain was carried out in a study of control samples from healthy donors and cancer patients. Germline-derived CDR1 and CDR2 are SGHRS and YFSETQ. This CDR3 is built from 16 residues. Trimming took off 3 bases at V and 0 bases at J, with 14 bases between the two ends. Using immunoSEQ multiplex PCR, the repertoire was profiled, and TCRdb retains in-frame clones only, with some absent. Of some 250,000 clones in the sample, over 75% were seen once. This sequence joins TRBV5-1 and TRBJ2-3; D is unresolved. Material for sequencing was PBMCs. This receptor was obtained from a woman aged 55-75 years with lung cancer. The CDR3 protein is CASSSRLGSSTDTQYF. The CDR3 region has the DNA TGCGCCAGCAGCTCCCGCCTGGGATCTAGCACAGATACGCAGTATTTT.